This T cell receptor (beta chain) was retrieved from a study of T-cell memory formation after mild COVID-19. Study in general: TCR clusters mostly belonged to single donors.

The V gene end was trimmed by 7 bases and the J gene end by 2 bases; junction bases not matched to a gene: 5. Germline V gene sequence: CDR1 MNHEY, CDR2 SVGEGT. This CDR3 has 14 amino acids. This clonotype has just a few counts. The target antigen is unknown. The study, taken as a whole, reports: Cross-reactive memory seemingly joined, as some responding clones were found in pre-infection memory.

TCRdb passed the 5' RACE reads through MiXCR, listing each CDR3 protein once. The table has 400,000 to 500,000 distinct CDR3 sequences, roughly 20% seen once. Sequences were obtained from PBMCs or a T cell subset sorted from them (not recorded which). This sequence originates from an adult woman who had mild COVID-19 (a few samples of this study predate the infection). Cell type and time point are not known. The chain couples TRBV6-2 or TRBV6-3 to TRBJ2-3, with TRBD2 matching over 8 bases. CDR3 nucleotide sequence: TGTGCCAGCACCTTAGCGGGGTACACAGATACGCAGTATTTT. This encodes CASTLAGYTDTQYF.